The source of this T cell receptor beta chain is a study of T cells expressing NK-cell markers. The overall study: HCMV seropositivity marked most of the eight sequenced donors; one was seronegative. Points from the study as a whole: The same clonotypes also predominated in the CD3+CD56-NKG2C+ fraction of a few donors.

To note about this clonotype: Its matching antigen is unknown.

CDR1 is KGHSH, CDR2 LQKENI, per germline. The CDR3 runs to 16 residues. TCRdb derives one entry per CDR3 protein from the 5' RACE reads, leaving out DNA. The sample table sets out 300,000 or so distinct CDR3 sequences. This clonotype originated in a woman aged 18-70 years in good health. Input material: blood T cells: a sorted CD56 or NKG2C T cell subset, CD4+ or CD8+ T cells, or bulk PBMC T cells (not recorded which). The chain couples TRBV18 to TRBJ1-1; TCRdb proposes TRBD1, but this gene call is untestable without DNA. CDR3 amino acids: CASSPQSGQSNTEAFF.